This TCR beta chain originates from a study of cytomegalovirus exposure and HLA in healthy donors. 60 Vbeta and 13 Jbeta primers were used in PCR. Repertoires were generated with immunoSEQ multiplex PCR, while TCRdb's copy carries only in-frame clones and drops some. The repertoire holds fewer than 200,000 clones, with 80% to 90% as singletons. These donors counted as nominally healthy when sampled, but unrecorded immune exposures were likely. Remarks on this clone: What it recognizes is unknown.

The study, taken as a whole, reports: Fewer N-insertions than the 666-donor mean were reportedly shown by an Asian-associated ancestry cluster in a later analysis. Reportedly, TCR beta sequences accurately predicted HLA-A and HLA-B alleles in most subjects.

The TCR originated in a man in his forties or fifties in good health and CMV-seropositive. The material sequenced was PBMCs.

The CDR3 is CASSPEEQGYTF. The DNA for the CDR3 is TGTGCCAGCAGTCCAGAGGAGCAAGGCTACACCTTC. V gene TRBV2 combines with J gene TRBJ1-2; D not resolved. This CDR3 contains 12 residues. Germline V gives CDR1 SNHLY, CDR2 FYNNEI. V gave up 5 bases and J gave up 8 bases, with 12 bases separating them.